This T cell receptor beta chain was documented in a study of blood T cells in healthy people across ages. Background on the study: About one barcoded beta molecule per two T cells was captured by template switching. Whole-study findings and limits: The unknown donor CMV status may have confounded expanded clonotype changes.

J gave up 0 bases and V 0 bases, and 3 bases lay outside the gene matches. The CDR3 loop spans 16 amino acids. Germline V lookup: CDR1 SGDLS, CDR2 YYNGEE. PCR was performed a second time for about 6 to 12 cycles using a sample-barcoded 5' primer and a J-beta primer mix. TCRdb reprocessed the 5' RACE reads via MiXCR and lists one record per CDR3 protein. The repertoire holds about 1,500,000 distinct CDR3 sequences, with 42% as singletons. As to this clonotype: Its antigen is undetermined.

Sequencing was done on a sample of blood. The rearrangement joins TRBV9 to TRBJ2-5; 9 bases match TRBD2. This TCR was recovered from a woman between 18 and 29 years old in good health. The CDR3: CASSVGGRANQETQYF. The CDR3 DNA sequence: TGTGCCAGCAGCGTAGGCGGGAGGGCCAACCAAGAGACCCAGTACTTC.